The 32 T cell receptor beta chains presented below share a single source sample, sequenced in a study of cytomegalovirus exposure and HLA in healthy donors. The PCR contained 60 Vbeta and 13 Jbeta primers. The protocol was immunoSEQ multiplex PCR, while the TCRdb copy is restricted to in-frame clones and leaves out a portion. The sample has around 130,000 clones, around 81% seen once. What was sequenced was PBMCs. The origin of the receptors is a man younger than 30 in good health and CMV-seronegative.

A single count supports this clone. The chain is built from TRBV27 and TRBJ1-1, with D perhaps matching TRBD1 (5 bases). From germline, CDR1 is MNHEY and CDR2 SMNVEV (reference sequence). The CDR3 extends over 14 amino acids. The germline V and J ends were trimmed by 6 bases and 1 base, with 12 bases remaining between them. The CDR3 sequence: CASSPRGWNTEAFF. CDR3 nucleotide sequence: TGTGCCAGCAGCCCGCGGGGCTGGAACACTGAAGCTTTCTTT.

This clone was counted once. The chain employs TRBV7-9 and TRBJ1-1; TRBD1 might be the D (5 bases). The germline V gene has CDR1 SEHNR and CDR2 FQNEAQ (reference sequence). This CDR3 is built from 14 residues. V gave up 5 bases and J gave up 2 bases, with 12 bases separating them. DNA for the CDR3: TGTGCCAGCAGCCCCAAGGGGACTAACACTGAAGCTTTCTTT. Translating gives CASSPKGTNTEAFF.

The V call is TRBV11-2, the J call TRBJ1-2; D is possibly TRBD1 (6 bases). V lost 0 bases, J lost 4 bases, and 12 bases lay in between. This CDR3 comprises 15 residues. Germline lookup yields CDR1 SGHAT and CDR2 FQNNGV. This CDR3 is CASSLDGQRLYGYTF. CDR3 nucleotides: TGTGCCAGCAGCTTAGATGGACAGAGACTCTATGGCTACACCTTC.

This chain uses TRBV6-4 with TRBJ2-2; TRBD2 is a possible D gene (5 bases). The CDR3 consists of 12 residues. V was shortened by 5 bases and J by 7 bases, with 8 bases between the two germline ends. In germline, CDR1 is MRHNA, CDR2 SNTAGT. CDR3 nucleotides: TGTGCCAGCAGTCGGGGAAGCGGGGAGCTGTTTTTT. Its protein product is CASSRGSGELFF.

The CDR3 spells CASSLRQGLNSPLHF. In DNA form, the CDR3 reads TGTGCCAGCAGTTTAAGGCAGGGGCTTAATTCACCCCTCCACTTT. The rearrangement links TRBV27 to TRBJ1-6; the D gene is possibly TRBD1 (6 bases). Germline lookup yields CDR1 MNHEY and CDR2 SMNVEV (reference sequence). This CDR3 region has 15 residues. The V gene lost 2 bases and the J gene lost 6 bases, with 11 bases spanning the gap.

This clone was observed a handful of times. CDR3 sequence: CATKSRNLRDRGTNEKLFF. The CDR3 bases are TGTGCCACCAAGAGTCGTAACCTCCGGGACAGGGGGACTAATGAAAAACTGTTTTTT. This chain uses TRBV15 with TRBJ1-4; TRBD1 matches at 11 bases. V dropped 7 bases and J dropped 2; count of bases not matched to a gene: 15. Germline V gene lookup returns CDR1 LNHNV and CDR2 YYDKDF (reference sequence). CDR3 size: 19 residues.

The J gene is TRBJ2-7, the V gene TRBV4-3; TRBD2 matches 7 bases. V shed 1 base and J 2 bases; nucleotides not matched to a gene: 5. There are 15 residues in the CDR3. The V gene's germline CDR1 is LGHNA and CDR2 YSLEER. The CDR3 here is CASSQVAGATYEQYF. CDR3 in DNA: TGCGCCAGCAGCCAAGTAGCGGGTGCGACCTACGAGCAGTACTTC.

The chain has TRBV6-1 and TRBJ2-6; a weak D match, TRBD1 (5 bases). The CDR3 spans 18 residues. CDR1 is MNHNS and CDR2 is SASEGT in the germline V gene. Trimming stripped 4 bases from V and 0 bases from J, with 16 bases between. The chain's CDR3 is CASSALVPTGSGANVLTF. As DNA, the CDR3 is TGTGCCAGCAGTGCCCTGGTCCCTACAGGCTCTGGGGCCAACGTCCTGACTTTC.

The gene calls are TRBV30 and TRBJ2-1; 8 positions match TRBD1. Trimming removed 3 bases from V and 3 bases from J; junction bases left unmatched: 4. This CDR3 region has 14 residues. Germline V gene sequence: CDR1 GTSNPN, CDR2 SVGIG (reference sequence). The CDR3 loop reads CAWRDRANYNEQFF. The CDR3 nucleotides are TGTGCCTGGAGGGACAGGGCGAACTACAATGAGCAGTTCTTC.

This chain links TRBV28 with TRBJ1-3, with D possibly matching TRBD1 (5 bases). Between the trimmed V and J ends, which lost 6 bases and 4 bases, there was a span of 16 bases. The CDR3 is made up of 15 amino acids. The germline gives CDR1 MDHEN, CDR2 SYDVKM. CDR3 nucleotides: TGTGCCAGCAGCCTCGGAGGGGCGCGGGGAAACACCATATATTTT. This translates into CASSLGGARGNTIYF.

V usage is TRBV2 and J usage is TRBJ1-1; D is possibly TRBD1 (5 bases). The V end lost 3 bases, the J end lost 7 bases, and 12 bases lay between the germline ends. Germline V lookup: CDR1 SNHLY, CDR2 FYNNEI. This CDR3 is 13 amino acids long. CDR3 nucleotides: TGTGCCAGCAGTGAGGCGGGACGACTTGAAGCTTTCTTT. This encodes CASSEAGRLEAFF. The whole variable domain, remainder taken from reference TRBV2 and TRBJ1-1, is EPEVTQTPSHQVTQMGQEVILRCVPISNHLYFYWYRQILGQKVEFLVSFYNNEISEKSEIFDDQFSVERPDGSNFTLKIRSTKLEDSAMYFCASSEAGRLEAFFGQGTRLTVV.

The V call is TRBV30, the J call TRBJ2-1; 7 bases line up with TRBD1. Trimming took 2 bases from V and 10 from J; bases not matched to a gene: 17. The CDR3 totals 16 residues. Per the germline V gene, CDR1 is GTSNPN and CDR2 is SVGIG (reference sequence). CDR3 residues: CAWSRLDRAHRGEQFF. CDR3 in DNA: TGTGCCTGGAGTCGGTTAGACAGGGCCCATAGGGGGGAGCAGTTCTTC.

This clone appeared a single time. The chain uses TRBV6-6 and TRBJ2-7, with D possibly matching TRBD2 (5 bases). V lost 0 bases to trimming and J lost 3 bases, with 9 bases between them. This CDR3 region has 14 residues. The germline gives CDR1 MNHNY, CDR2 SVGAGI (reference sequence). CDR3 DNA: TGTGCCAGCAGTTACTCGGAGCGGTTCTACGAGCAGTACTTC. It specifies CASSYSERFYEQYF.

This chain uses TRBV28 with TRBJ1-5; D call uncertain. This CDR3 is built from 12 residues. Germline values: CDR1 MDHEN, CDR2 SYDVKM. The V and J ends lost 7 bases and 4 bases respectively, with 8 bases between them. The CDR3 sequence is CASNSLNQPQHF. The CDR3 nucleotides read TGTGCCAGCAATTCCCTTAATCAGCCCCAGCATTTT.

This chain uses TRBV27 with TRBJ2-5; no definite D call. Germline V gene lookup returns CDR1 MNHEY and CDR2 SMNVEV (reference sequence). There are 16 residues in the CDR3. V was clipped by 0 bases and J by 0 bases, with 11 bases between them. Here the CDR3 reads CASSLSRRKYQETQYF. The CDR3 coding sequence is TGTGCCAGCAGTTTATCGCGCAGGAAGTACCAAGAGACCCAGTACTTC.

This clone was recorded only once. The genes are TRBV6-5 and TRBJ1-5; tentative D call: TRBD1 (6 bases). CDR3 length equals 13 residues. Trimming left V 6 bases short and J 7 bases short, with 13 bases between. Germline V lookup: CDR1 MNHEY, CDR2 SVGAGI. CDR3: CASRRTGTQPQHF. CDR3 nucleotides: TGTGCCAGCAGGAGAACAGGGACCCAGCCCCAGCATTTT.

V usage is TRBV30 and J usage is TRBJ2-5; maybe TRBD1 (6 bases). CDR1 is GTSNPN and CDR2 is SVGIG in the germline V gene (reference sequence). V lost 2 bases and J 3 bases, leaving 16 bases between the germline ends. The CDR3 sequence is 15 residues long. The CDR3 region is CAWSKGVLVEETQYF. Written as DNA, the CDR3 is TGTGCCTGGAGTAAGGGGGTTCTAGTGGAAGAGACCCAGTACTTC.

CDR3 loop: CASSQDSSPWGSNSPLHF. The CDR3 nucleotides are TGCGCCAGCAGCCAAGATTCCTCCCCCTGGGGCTCTAATTCACCCCTCCACTTT. The chain employs TRBV4-1 and TRBJ1-6; D is perhaps TRBD1 (5 bases). CDR1 and CDR2 (germline): MGHRA, YSYEKL. This CDR3 region has 18 residues. Trimming pared 0 bases from V and 6 bases from J, leaving 18 bases between.

The rearrangement uses TRBV7-9 and TRBJ1-5, with TRBD1 matching 9 bases. J was trimmed by 1 base and V by 5 bases; bases with no gene match: 3. The CDR3 spans 15 residues. Germline assignment: CDR1 SEHNR and CDR2 FQNEAQ (reference sequence). This chain's CDR3 is CASSRQGESNQPQHF. The DNA of the CDR3 is TGTGCCAGCAGCCGACAGGGGGAAAGCAATCAGCCCCAGCATTTT.

The CDR3 here is CASSIERGWGAFF. The CDR3 nucleotides read TGTGCCAGTAGTATAGAAAGGGGTTGGGGAGCTTTCTTT. The V gene is TRBV19, the J gene TRBJ1-1; tentative D call: TRBD1 (5 bases). CDR1 LNHDA and CDR2 SQIVND come from the germline V gene (reference sequence). Trimming removed 0 bases from V and 10 bases from J, with 12 bases in between. CDR3 size: 13 residues.

This clone was observed a single time. This chain connects TRBV4-3 to TRBJ2-2, with D possibly matching TRBD1 (5 bases). CDR3 size: 15 residues. V lost 1 base and J 6 bases, leaving 12 bases between the germline ends. The germline CDR1 and CDR2 sequences are LGHNA and YSLEER. The chain's CDR3 is CASSQVGAHSGELFF. The CDR3 DNA is TGCGCCAGCAGCCAAGTTGGGGCCCATTCCGGGGAGCTGTTTTTT.

The rearrangement uses TRBV28 and TRBJ2-4, with 12 bases lining up with TRBD1. CDR1 MDHEN and CDR2 SYDVKM come from the germline V gene. The J segment lost 7 bases and the V segment lost 8 bases, leaving 3 bases of the junction unmatched. CDR3 size: 13 residues. The CDR3 region has the DNA TGTGCCAGCCTGGGACAGGGGGCGAACATTCAGTACTTC. Protein sequence: CASLGQGANIQYF. The whole variable domain, remainder taken from reference TRBV28 and TRBJ2-4, is DVKVTQSSRYLVKRTGEKVFLECVQDMDHENMFWYRQDPGLGLRLIYFSYDVKMKEKGDIPEGYSVSREKKERFSLILESASTNQTSMYLCASLGQGANIQYFGAGTRLSVL.

This clone appeared a single time. The chain employs TRBV4-3 and TRBJ1-6, with 7 bases that match TRBD1. Germline V lookup: CDR1 LGHNA, CDR2 YSLEER. After removal of 3 bases from V and 4 bases from J, the junction contained 6 bases not matched to a gene. This CDR3 has 16 residues. The CDR3 DNA reads TGCGCCAGCAGCCACGCGGACAGGCGATATAATTCACCCCTCCACTTT. Translating gives CASSHADRRYNSPLHF.

The V and J genes are TRBV6-1 and TRBJ1-5; D not certain. V was pared by 3 bases and J by 3 bases, with 9 bases between. Germline assignment: CDR1 MNHNS and CDR2 SASEGT. CDR3 length: 14 residues. CDR3 DNA: TGTGCCAGCAGTGAGGGAGTGGTCAATCAGCCCCAGCATTTT. Protein: CASSEGVVNQPQHF.

The J gene is TRBJ2-7, the V gene TRBV15; no definite D call. V lost 1 base and J lost 3, with 7 bases in between. CDR3 size: 13 residues. Germline CDR1 reads LNHNV; CDR2 reads YYDKDF (reference sequence). CDR3 in DNA: TGTGCCACCAGCAGAGGGCTAGGCTACGAGCAGTACTTC. Translated, it gives CATSRGLGYEQYF.

This sequence joins TRBV30 and TRBJ2-7; D uncertain. Per germline, CDR1 GTSNPN and CDR2 SVGIG (reference sequence). V lost 4 bases and J lost 0, with 7 bases in between. The CDR3 sequence is 12 residues long. The CDR3 spells CAWTRSSYEQYF. The CDR3 region has the DNA TGTGCCTGGACTAGGAGCTCCTACGAGCAGTACTTC.

This sequence joins TRBV15 and TRBJ1-5, with TRBD1 matching over 7 bases. Germline V gives CDR1 LNHNV, CDR2 YYDKDF (reference sequence). CDR3 size: 15 residues. V lost 7 bases, J lost 0 bases, and 6 bases stayed unmatched. The CDR3 sequence: CATKAGQHSNQPQHF. The CDR3 DNA is TGTGCCACCAAGGCGGGACAGCATAGCAATCAGCCCCAGCATTTT.

This clone was picked up a small number of times. This chain connects TRBV19 to TRBJ2-7, with 9 bases lining up with TRBD1. The junction had 4 bases not matched to a gene; V was cut back by 5 bases and J by 2 bases. CDR1 LNHDA and CDR2 SQIVND come from the germline V gene (reference sequence). This CDR3 is 14 amino acids long. CDR3 DNA sequence: TGTGCCAGTAGTCCCGGGACAGGGCCCTACGAGCAGTACTTC. Its translation is CASSPGTGPYEQYF.

This chain links TRBV18 with TRBJ2-7; 8 positions agree with TRBD2. The CDR3 spans 15 residues. Germline CDR1 is KGHSH and CDR2 is LQKENI. The V gene end was trimmed by 0 bases and the J gene end by 3 bases; junction bases not matched to a gene: 4. The CDR3, as DNA: TGTGCCAGCTCACCACCGGGCGGGGGGTTCTACGAGCAGTACTTC. Its translation is CASSPPGGGFYEQYF.

The chain couples TRBV30 to TRBJ1-1, with a weak D call TRBD1 (5 bases). Germline loops: CDR1 GTSNPN, CDR2 SVGIG (reference sequence). The CDR3 has 15 amino acids. V lost 2 bases and J 0 bases, leaving 13 bases between the germline ends. The DNA for the CDR3 is TGTGCCTGGAGTCCGGGGGGATCCATGAACACTGAAGCTTTCTTT. The encoded protein is CAWSPGGSMNTEAFF.

The chain is built from TRBV10-2 and TRBJ1-5; D is undetermined. Germline-derived CDR1 and CDR2 are WSHSY and SAAADI. The CDR3 sequence is 14 residues long. V lost 4 bases and J lost 5, with 12 bases in between. The CDR3 DNA reads TGCGCCAGCAGTGTCGGTGCAGGCCATCAGCCCCAGCATTTT. As protein: CASSVGAGHQPQHF.

A few counts support this clone. The rearrangement uses TRBV7-2 and TRBJ1-1; no definite D call. The CDR3 spans 15 residues. V lost 7 bases, J lost 4 bases, and 19 bases lay in between. Germline V gene sequence: CDR1 SGHTA, CDR2 FQGNSA. The chain's CDR3 is CASTKPVGSSTEAFF. The CDR3 DNA sequence: TGTGCCAGCACCAAACCGGTCGGGAGTTCCACTGAAGCTTTCTTT.